This T cell receptor (beta chain) was sequenced for a study of graft-versus-host responses after intestinal transplantation. In the study overall: Transplantation in recipients was multivisceral, liver-intestinal, or isolated intestinal. General study findings and limits: Early after transplant, HvG declines were associated with peak levels of circulating GvH clones. In patients with graft-donor T cell macrochimerism, allograft graft-versus-host to host-versus-graft clonal ratios were high. The recipient marrow held GvH clones, and some of them showed up first in ileum or blood.

The trim removed 1 base at V and 12 bases at J, leaving 6 bases unmatched. This CDR3 spans 13 amino acids. Germline values: CDR1 SGDLS, CDR2 YYNGEE. The method was immunoSEQ multiplex PCR; TCRdb's version includes in-frame clones alone and lacks a portion of them. There are about 73,000 clones in the sample; around 89% occur only once, and around 4% lies in the top ten. Details on this clone: Its antigen remains unknown.

The sequence derives from a human donor who was the organ donor for an intestinal transplant. Sequencing was performed on unstimulated CD8+ T cells sorted from spleen or lymph node cells, taken before transplant. This chain connects TRBV9 to TRBJ2-1, with TRBD2 identical over 8 bases. CDR3 residues: CASSVSGGGVQFF. Here the CDR3 DNA reads TGTGCCAGCAGCGTATCGGGGGGGGGTGTGCAGTTCTTC. Variable domain in full (rest from reference TRBV9 and TRBJ2-1): DSGVTQTPKHLITATGQRVTLRCSPRSGDLSVYWYQQSLDQGLQFLIQYYNGEERAKGNILERFSAQQFPDLHSELNLSSLELGDSALYFCASSVSGGGVQFFGPGTRLTVL.